Listed below are T cell receptor beta chains from one sample, sequenced in a study of patients and donors after allogeneic stem cell transplantation. TCRdb independently ran MiXCR on the RT-PCR reads; one entry per CDR3 protein. The sample consists of tens of thousands of distinct CDR3 sequences, around 7% of them appearing once. The sample taken for sequencing was blood, either unsorted or a sorted T cell fraction (not recorded which). These receptors all come from a human donor who was either an allogeneic HSCT recipient or a stem cell or donor lymphocyte infusion donor (not recorded which). It is not recorded whose cells these are; they may come from a transplant donor. Both conserved end residues are part of each CDR3. A D gene is named only where the DNA matches it firmly. Size is omitted from some rows. Given values are once, few, many or a class for expanded clones.

few,TRBV6-5,TRBJ2-3,TRBD2,CASSSRTSNDKQPHTQYF,TGTGCCAGCAGCAGCCGGACTAGTAATGATAAACAGCCCCATACGCAGTATTTT
many,TRBV20-1,TRBJ1-2,NA,CSAYRAGGYGYTF,TGCAGCGCCTACAGGGCGGGCGGCTATGGCTACACCTTC
few,TRBV7-6,TRBJ2-7,TRBD1,CASSIGTGGLSYEQYF,TGTGCCAGCAGCATAGGGACAGGGGGTTTGTCCTACGAGCAGTACTTC
many,TRBV5-1,TRBJ2-7,NA,CASRLWSYEQYF,TGCGCCAGCAGATTGTGGTCCTACGAGCAGTACTTC
many,TRBV2,TRBJ2-1,NA,CASSEWGSSYNEQFF,TGTGCCAGCAGTGAATGGGGGAGCTCCTACAATGAGCAGTTCTTC
few,TRBV12-5,TRBJ2-1,TRBD2,CASGLGLAENNEQFF,TGTGCTAGTGGCCTAGGACTAGCGGAAAACAATGAGCAGTTCTTC
many,TRBV21-1,TRBJ2-7,NA,CASRVRFSYEQYF,TGTGCCAGCAGAGTCAGGTTTTCCTACGAGCAGTACTTC
many,TRBV7-3,TRBJ1-2,TRBD1,CASSPSDRSNYGYTF,TGTGCCAGCAGCCCCTCGGACAGGTCTAACTATGGCTACACCTTC
many,TRBV28,TRBJ1-1,TRBD1,CASRDGTGSREAFF,TGTGCCAGCAGGGACGGGACAGGCTCACGGGAGGCTTTCTTT
many,TRBV7-9,TRBJ1-1,NA,CASSLTNWVLNTEAFF,TGTGCCAGCAGCTTAACAAATTGGGTGTTGAACACTGAAGCTTTCTTT
many,TRBV5-1,TRBJ2-1,NA,CASSLTEGEQFF,TGCGCCAGCAGCTTGACCGAGGGTGAGCAGTTCTTC
few,TRBV7-2,TRBJ2-1,NA,CASSLLAATYYNEQFF,TGTGCCAGCAGCTTGTTGGCGGCCACGTACTACAATGAGCAGTTCTTC
few,TRBV19,TRBJ2-6,NA,CASRVSGANVLTF,TGTGCCAGTAGGGTCTCTGGGGCCAACGTCCTGACTTTC
NA,TRBV6-5,TRBJ2-7,TRBD1,CASMNPGGNEQYF,TGTGCCAGCATGAACCCAGGGGGCAACGAGCAGTACTTC
NA,TRBV6-5,TRBJ2-1,TRBD2,CASSQGLAGVNEQFF,TGTGCCAGCAGCCAGGGACTAGCGGGTGTCAATGAGCAGTTCTTC
many,TRBV4-1,TRBJ2-2,NA,CASSQSPGTGELFF,TGCGCCAGCAGCCAGTCCCCGGGCACCGGGGAGCTGTTTTTT
many,TRBV30,TRBJ2-7,TRBD1,CAWKLQGTYEQYF,TGTGCCTGGAAACTACAGGGGACCTACGAGCAGTACTTC
many,TRBV7-9,TRBJ2-1,TRBD2,CASSLGLAGDSDYNEQFF,TGTGCCAGCAGCTTAGGCCTAGCGGGGGACTCGGATTACAATGAGCAGTTCTTC
many,TRBV4-3,TRBJ1-1,NA,CASSQDWGGPTEAFF,TGCGCCAGCAGCCAAGATTGGGGAGGGCCTACTGAAGCTTTCTTT
many,TRBV6-5,TRBJ2-3,NA,CASSYGGTTDTQYF,TGTGCCAGCAGTTACGGTGGGACTACAGATACGCAGTATTTT
few,TRBV6-1,TRBJ2-7,TRBD2,CASRIGTSPGEQYF,TGTGCCAGCAGGATTGGGACTAGCCCTGGCGAGCAGTACTTC
NA,TRBV6-2/TRBV6-3,TRBJ2-5,NA,CASSYSRRFKETQYF,TGTGCCAGCAGTTACTCGAGAAGATTTAAAGAGACCCAGTACTTC
many,TRBV25-1,TRBJ2-1,TRBD1,CASRQSGTGHYNEQFF,TGTGCCAGCAGACAATCCGGGACAGGTCATTACAATGAGCAGTTCTTC
many,TRBV12-3/TRBV12-4,TRBJ2-7,NA,CASSLEERAEQYF,TGTGCCAGCAGTTTAGAGGAGCGAGCCGAGCAGTACTTC
many,TRBV24-1,TRBJ2-3,NA,CATSRASVSDTQYF,TGTGCCACCAGTAGGGCTAGCGTCTCTGATACGCAGTATTTT
many,TRBV20-1,TRBJ2-1,NA,CSARRRGATYNEQFF,TGCAGTGCTAGAAGGAGGGGAGCCACATACAATGAGCAGTTCTTC
few,TRBV6-6,TRBJ2-7,TRBD2,CASSRGGSSTYEQYF,TGTGCCAGCAGCCGGGGCGGGAGTTCCACCTACGAGCAGTACTTC
few,TRBV4-3,TRBJ2-2,NA,CASSTTRNTGELFF,TGCGCCAGCAGCACAACAAGGAACACCGGGGAGCTGTTTTTT
NA,TRBV18,TRBJ2-1,TRBD2,CASSPLAGGGNEQFF,TGTGCCAGCTCACCATTAGCGGGAGGGGGCAATGAGCAGTTCTTC
few,TRBV7-9,TRBJ2-3,TRBD2,CASSHRTSGSRDTQYF,TGTGCCAGCAGCCACAGGACTAGCGGGAGTAGGGATACGCAGTATTTT
many,TRBV9,TRBJ2-1,TRBD2,CASSVTGTSGYNEQFF,TGTGCCAGCAGCGTAACTGGGACTAGCGGTTACAATGAGCAGTTCTTC
many,TRBV27,TRBJ2-1,NA,CASSSTTGRNEQFF,TGTGCCAGCAGTTCTACGACAGGTCGGAATGAGCAGTTCTTC
NA,TRBV3-1,TRBJ2-3,NA,CASSGRTELTDTQYF,TGTGCCAGCAGCGGGCGGACAGAACTCACAGATACGCAGTATTTT
few,TRBV12-3/TRBV12-4,TRBJ2-3,TRBD2,CASSFLLTSGRREDTQYF,TGTGCCAGCAGTTTTTTGCTGACTAGCGGGAGGCGGGAAGATACGCAGTATTTT
many,TRBV5-1,TRBJ2-3,NA,CASSLFSGTDTQYF,TGCGCCAGCAGCTTGTTTAGCGGCACAGATACGCAGTATTTT
NA,TRBV20-1,TRBJ2-4,NA,CSASFRAKNIQYF,TGCAGTGCTAGTTTCCGGGCCAAAAACATTCAGTACTTC
NA,TRBV3-1,TRBJ2-3,TRBD2,CASSQGLAGGPYDTQYF,TGTGCCAGCAGCCAGGGATTAGCGGGAGGGCCATATGATACGCAGTATTTT
NA,TRBV18,TRBJ2-3,NA,CASSPDPPDTQYF,TGTGCCAGCTCACCGGATCCTCCAGATACGCAGTATTTT
many,TRBV6-5,TRBJ2-5,TRBD2,CASSYGTSAETQYF,TGTGCCAGCAGTTACGGGACTAGCGCGGAGACCCAGTACTTC
many,TRBV12-3/TRBV12-4,TRBJ2-1,NA,CASSLSGGAYNEQFF,TGTGCCAGCAGTTTAAGTGGGGGCGCCTACAATGAGCAGTTCTTC
many,TRBV12-3/TRBV12-4,TRBJ2-6,NA,CASTHSGGRLISGANVLTF,TGTGCCAGCACCCACTCCGGGGGGCGGCTTATCTCTGGGGCCAACGTCCTGACTTTC
many,TRBV7-9,TRBJ1-1,NA,CASSFTDSLNTEAFF,TGTGCCAGCAGCTTTACCGACAGCCTCAACACTGAAGCTTTCTTT
many,TRBV24-1,TRBJ2-5,NA,CATSDQQDPQETQYF,TGTGCCACCAGTGACCAACAGGACCCCCAAGAGACCCAGTACTTC
NA,TRBV20-1,TRBJ2-7,NA,CSARLSPVVYEQYF,TGCAGTGCGAGACTAAGCCCCGTCGTGTACGAGCAGTACTTC
many,TRBV2,TRBJ2-1,NA,CASSDGWGEQFF,TGTGCCAGCAGTGATGGGTGGGGTGAGCAGTTCTTC
NA,TRBV3-1,TRBJ2-2,TRBD2,CASSRGLAGGLGELFF,TGTGCCAGCAGCCGAGGACTAGCGGGAGGGCTTGGGGAGCTGTTTTTT
many,TRBV28,TRBJ2-2,NA,CATQRGTGVTGELFF,TGTGCCACCCAGCGGGGGACAGGTGTCACCGGGGAGCTGTTTTTT
many,TRBV6-2/TRBV6-3,TRBJ1-1,NA,CASSAGKPPREAFF,TGTGCCAGCAGTGCAGGGAAACCACCCCGCGAAGCTTTCTTT
NA,TRBV5-4,TRBJ2-1,TRBD1,CASSPTGTGYYNEQFF,TGTGCCAGCAGTCCCACCGGGACAGGGTACTACAATGAGCAGTTCTTC
many,TRBV20-1,TRBJ1-3,TRBD1,CSAPPGDRGPGNTIYF,TGCAGTGCTCCACCGGGCGACAGGGGACCTGGAAACACCATATATTTT
many,TRBV4-3,TRBJ1-1,NA,CASSRGVMISEAFF,TGCGCCAGCAGCCGTGGGGTAATGATCTCTGAAGCTTTCTTT
NA,TRBV18,TRBJ1-5,NA,CASSPGTAGDQPQHF,TGTGCCAGCTCACCGGGTACGGCGGGGGATCAGCCCCAGCATTTT